A selection of T cell receptor beta chains follows, all from one sample in a study of blood T cells in healthy people across ages. From the 5' RACE reads, TCRdb called clonotypes with MiXCR, one entry per CDR3 protein. This repertoire shows about 780,000 distinct CDR3 sequences, 35% to 50% found once; its top ten account for about a sixth. The sequenced material came from blood. These receptors originate from a man older than 75 in good health. CDR3s include the opening cysteine and the closing phenylalanine or tryptophan. D genes are given only for firm matches. The size of a clone is reported for some rows only, either as once, few or many, or as a class for expanded clones.

clone_size | j_call | d_call | v_call | cdr3_nt | cdr3_aa
. | TRBJ2-1 | . | TRBV10-3 | TGTGCCATCAGTGAGTCAACCGTAGGGACAAGCAACAATGAGCAGTTCTTC | CAISESTVGTSNNEQFF
few | TRBJ2-1 | . | TRBV29-1 | TGCAGCGTTGGGGTCCCAGAATTTAGCTCCTACAATGAGCAGTTCTTC | CSVGVPEFSSYNEQFF
few | TRBJ1-2 | . | TRBV6-6 | TGTGCCAGCAGTTACGACGGGCGAGGTGGCTACACCTTC | CASSYDGRGGYTF
few | TRBJ1-6 | . | TRBV20-1 | TGCAGTGCTAGAGATCGGCGGGACCATTATAATTCACCCCTCCACTTT | CSARDRRDHYNSPLHF
. | TRBJ2-5 | TRBD2 | TRBV19 | TGTGCCAGTAGTGCCCAACCCCGACTAGCGGGAGAGGAGACCCAGTACTTC | CASSAQPRLAGEETQYF
. | TRBJ2-3 | TRBD1 | TRBV20-1 | TGCAGTGCTAACGGACAGGGGACTAGCACAGATACGCAGTATTTT | CSANGQGTSTDTQYF
. | TRBJ2-1 | . | TRBV6-2/TRBV6-3 | TGTGCCAGCAGTTACTCCCCGGACAGATCCTACAATGAGCAGTTCTTC | CASSYSPDRSYNEQFF
. | TRBJ2-7 | . | TRBV3-1 | TGTGCCAGCAGCCAGGGGCCACAGGGCTACGAGCAGTACTTC | CASSQGPQGYEQYF
. | TRBJ2-5 | TRBD2 | TRBV20-1 | TGCAGTGCGGGGGGGTTAGTCCAAGAGACCCAGTACTTC | CSAGGLVQETQYF
. | TRBJ2-6 | . | TRBV7-2 | TGTGCCAGCAGCTTAGTGATTAGCTCTGGGGCCAACGTCCTGACTTTC | CASSLVISSGANVLTF
. | TRBJ1-1 | . | TRBV12-3/TRBV12-4 | . | CASSFGQGTFF
few | TRBJ2-3 | TRBD2 | TRBV5-1 | TGCGCCAGCTGCGGGAGGAGCACAGATACGCAGTATTTT | CASCGRSTDTQYF
. | TRBJ2-3 | . | TRBV20-1 | TGCAGCGCCGGGGGCGGGAGAGCTAGCACAGATACGCAGTATTTT | CSAGGGRASTDTQYF
. | TRBJ1-6 | . | TRBV11-2 | TGTGCCAGCAGCCTCGGGGTCGGCAGTCGGAATTCACCCCTCCACTTT | CASSLGVGSRNSPLHF
many | TRBJ1-2 | TRBD1 | TRBV29-1 | TGCAGCGTTGATCCGGGGACAGATCTTTATGGCTACACCTTC | CSVDPGTDLYGYTF
few | TRBJ1-2 | . | TRBV20-1 | TGCAGCTCTACACTAGGCTATGGCTACACCTTC | CSSTLGYGYTF
few | TRBJ2-3 | TRBD1 | TRBV13 | TGTGCCAGCAGTTGGACCGCAGGGGGAAGTACGCAGTATTTT | CASSWTAGGSTQYF
once | TRBJ1-6 | . | TRBV11-2 | TGTGCCAGCAGCTTAGATTCTCGTTGGGGACGTCGACATCATAATTCACCCCTCCACTTT | CASSLDSRWGRRHHNSPLHF
. | TRBJ1-2 | . | TRBV2 | TGTGCCAGCAGGTTATCAGGGGCTACCTGGTATGGCTACACCTTC | CASRLSGATWYGYTF
many | TRBJ2-1 | TRBD2 | TRBV9 | TGCGCCAGCAGCGTAGCGGGCGGCTCCTACAATGAGCAGTTCTTC | CASSVAGGSYNEQFF
. | TRBJ2-6 | . | TRBV29-1 | TGCAGCGTTGCCTTCTCTGGGGCCAACGTCCTGACTTTC | CSVAFSGANVLTF
few | TRBJ2-1 | TRBD1 | TRBV5-4 | TGTGCCAGCAGCGTTGACAGGGCGAGGGACAATGAGCAGTTCTTC | CASSVDRARDNEQFF
. | TRBJ2-1 | . | TRBV7-3 | TGTGCCAGCAGCTTAACGCCGGTTTCCAATGAGCAGTTCTTC | CASSLTPVSNEQFF
few | TRBJ2-1 | TRBD2 | TRBV3-1 | TGTGCCAGCAGCCAAGATCGCTTTGAACTAGCGGGAGGAGGAGAGCAGTTCTTC | CASSQDRFELAGGGEQFF
. | TRBJ2-4 | TRBD2 | TRBV6-5 | TGTGCCAGCAGTTACTCTAGGAGCGGGGGAGGGGAGCAGTACTTC | CASSYSRSGGGEQYF
once | TRBJ2-3 | . | TRBV2 | TGTGCCAGCAGTGTACTCCTCGCAGATACGCAGTATTTT | CASSVLLADTQYF
many | TRBJ2-3 | TRBD2 | TRBV7-3 | TGTGCCAGCAGCTTACTGGGACTAGCGGAGCCCGCCCCCACGCAGTATTTT | CASSLLGLAEPAPTQYF
. | TRBJ1-5 | . | TRBV6-6 | TGTGCCAGCAGTTACGTGCGAGGGTTAGGCAATCAGCCCCAGCATTTT | CASSYVRGLGNQPQHF
. | TRBJ2-6 | . | TRBV9 | TGTGCCAGCAGCGTAGCCTCTGGGGCCAACGTCCTGACTTTC | CASSVASGANVLTF
. | TRBJ2-3 | . | TRBV29-1 | TGCAGCGCGGACTTGACGGGAGAACCCACAGATACGCAGTATTTT | CSADLTGEPTDTQYF
few | TRBJ2-1 | . | TRBV7-2 | TGTGCCAGCAGTCCACCTGGGACTCGAGCGAATGAGCAGTTCTTC | CASSPPGTRANEQFF
few | TRBJ2-1 | . | TRBV7-2 | TGTGCCAGCAGCTTAGAACTTGAGCGGTTCTTC | CASSLELERFF
. | TRBJ2-5 | . | TRBV7-2 | TGTGCCAGCAGCTTATCGCCTTCCCAAGAGACCCAGTACTTC | CASSLSPSQETQYF
once | TRBJ1-6 | . | TRBV4-2 | TGTGCCAGCAGCCCTACCCCAAGGGCACCCCTCCACTTT | CASSPTPRAPLHF
many | TRBJ2-5 | . | TRBV16 | TGTGCCAGCAGCCAAGGTTCCAGAGTGAACGAACAGTACTTC | CASSQGSRVNEQYF
. | TRBJ1-2 | . | TRBV13 | TGTGCCAGCAGCTTAGGCCTTTACGGCAGATCCAACTATGGCTACACCTTC | CASSLGLYGRSNYGYTF
few | TRBJ2-7 | TRBD1 | TRBV18 | TGTGCCAGCTCACCTCGTCCTGGACAGGAGCCCTACGAGCAGTACTTC | CASSPRPGQEPYEQYF
. | TRBJ2-5 | TRBD1 | TRBV15 | TGTGCCACCGGGACAGCGCACCAAGAGACCCAGTACTTC | CATGTAHQETQYF
few | TRBJ2-4 | TRBD1 | TRBV20-1 | TGCAGTGCTAGCGAGCGAGGGGGCCCCAAAAACATTCAGTACTTC | CSASERGGPKNIQYF
. | TRBJ2-1 | . | TRBV12-3/TRBV12-4 | TGTGCCAGCAGTACTCTCGGGACTTACAATGAGCAGTTCTTC | CASSTLGTYNEQFF
. | TRBJ1-5 | . | TRBV7-2 | TGTGCCAGCAGCTTAGGTCCTGGGGTCAACAATCAGCCCCAGCATTTT | CASSLGPGVNNQPQHF
. | TRBJ2-7 | . | TRBV5-1 | TGCACCAGCAGCTTAGCCGGCGACAGCATCCACGAGCAGTACTTC | CTSSLAGDSIHEQYF
many | TRBJ2-5 | TRBD2 | TRBV7-2 | TGTGCCAGCAGCTTAGCTGCTAGCGGGTACCAAGAGACCCAGTACTTC | CASSLAASGYQETQYF
. | TRBJ1-2 | . | TRBV6-2/TRBV6-3 | TGTGCCAGCGTGACCACCGGGACAAGTCTCTATGGCTACACCTTC | CASVTTGTSLYGYTF
. | TRBJ1-4 | . | TRBV25-1 | TGTGCCAGCAGTCTGAGGGACGCTAATGAAAAACTGTTTTTT | CASSLRDANEKLFF
few | TRBJ2-5 | . | TRBV4-2 | TGTGCCAGCAGCCAAGACGGGAATGGGCTGGAGACCCAGTACTTC | CASSQDGNGLETQYF
. | TRBJ2-7 | TRBD2 | TRBV10-3 | TGTGCCATCAGTGGTGTGGGGGAGGGCCAGGACGAGCAGTACTTC | CAISGVGEGQDEQYF